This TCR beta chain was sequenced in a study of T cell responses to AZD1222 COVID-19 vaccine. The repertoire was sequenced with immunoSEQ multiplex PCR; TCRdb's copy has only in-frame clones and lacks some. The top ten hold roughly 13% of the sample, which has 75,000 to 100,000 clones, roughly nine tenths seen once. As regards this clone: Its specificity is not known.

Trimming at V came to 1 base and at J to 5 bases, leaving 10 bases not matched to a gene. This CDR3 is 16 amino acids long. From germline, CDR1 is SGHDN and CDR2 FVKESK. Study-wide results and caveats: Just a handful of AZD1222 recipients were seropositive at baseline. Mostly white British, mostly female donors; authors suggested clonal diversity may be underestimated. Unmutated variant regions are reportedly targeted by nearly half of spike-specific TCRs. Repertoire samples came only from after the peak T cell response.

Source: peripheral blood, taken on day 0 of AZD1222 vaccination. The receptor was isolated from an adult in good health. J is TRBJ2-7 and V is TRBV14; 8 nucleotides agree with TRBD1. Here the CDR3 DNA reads TGTGCCAGCAGCCAAGTCTTTGGCAGGGGGCTCCACGAGCAGTACTTC. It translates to CASSQVFGRGLHEQYF.